This TCR beta chain was recorded in a study of CD8+CD57+ T cells in acquired aplastic anemia. The germline V gene has CDR1 SGDLS and CDR2 YYNGEE. CDR3 length: 15 amino acids. V lost 0 bases to trimming and J lost 2 bases, with 8 bases between them. Genomic DNA served as template for TCR beta VDJ and CDR3 profiling. TCRdb reprocessed the reads with MiXCR, giving one entry per CDR3 protein. The table records about 40,000 distinct CDR3 sequences, roughly three fifths of them present only once. An expansion of CD8+CD57+ cells by flow cytometry had been shown in patients chosen for sequencing. This TCR came from a human donor with aplastic anemia. V gene TRBV9 combines with J gene TRBJ2-2; D call uncertain. The specimen was sorted CD4+, CD8+, or CD8+CD57+ T cells (not recorded which) from PBMCs. The CDR3, as DNA: TGTGCCAGCAGCGTAGGGAGACCTAACACCGGGGAGCTGTTTTTT. Protein sequence: CASSVGRPNTGELFF.